The text below deals with one TCR beta chain. Within the sample, other DNA sequences also encode this same CDR3. The germline CDR1 and CDR2 sequences are SGHRS and YFSETQ. CDR3 length equals 14 residues. The V and J ends lost 3 bases and 4 bases, in that order; junction bases with no gene match: 1. Clones were read by immunoSEQ multiplex PCR, and TCRdb kept only the in-frame ones, dropping some. In the table there are hundreds of thousands of clones, roughly 90% of which are singletons. These data belong to a study of blood T cell repertoires in COVID-19. The specimen was PBMCs or T cells enriched from blood (not recorded which). The chain employs TRBV5-1 and TRBJ2-2, with 9 bases that match TRBD1. This receptor was obtained from a man between 60 and 70 years old who had recovered from COVID-19. CDR3 protein: CASSWGQGTGELFF. The CDR3 nucleotides are TGCGCCAGCAGCTGGGGACAGGGCACCGGGGAGCTGTTTTTT.